These 5 T cell receptor beta chains originate from one sample sequenced in a study of memory CD4+ T cells and cytomegalovirus serostatus. The repertoire was sequenced with immunoSEQ multiplex PCR; TCRdb's copy has only in-frame clones and lacks some. The repertoire includes 50,000 or so clones, around 82% of them detected once, and roughly 2% sits in the top ten. Single viable CD3+CD4+CD8-CD45RO+ cells were sorted as the memory CD4+ T cells. Sequencing used memory CD4+ T cells from blood. These receptors were collected from an adult in good health and CMV-seropositive.

The chain recombines TRBV2 with TRBJ2-3, with TRBD2 matching 7 bases. V lost 6 bases to trimming and J lost 0 bases; unmatched junction nucleotides: 9. Germline V gene data show CDR1 as SNHLY and CDR2 as FYNNEI. The CDR3 length is 16 residues. CDR3 sequence: CASRKNSGLSTDTQYF. The CDR3 bases are TGTGCCAGCAGAAAAAATAGCGGGCTTAGCACAGATACGCAGTATTTT.

This chain joins TRBV7-9 and TRBJ1-3; D unresolved. Trimming took off 5 bases at V and 1 base at J, with 3 bases between the two ends. The germline V gene has CDR1 SEHNR and CDR2 FQNEAQ (reference sequence). The CDR3 length is 12 residues. The CDR3 DNA is TGTGCCAGCAGCCCGTCTGGAAACACCATATATTTT. Translating gives CASSPSGNTIYF.

The J gene is TRBJ1-4, the V gene TRBV28; the D gene is possibly TRBD1 (6 bases). The V end lost 1 base, the J end lost 7 bases, and 19 bases lay between the germline ends. The CDR3 is 17 residues long. The germline gives CDR1 MDHEN, CDR2 SYDVKM. The CDR3 coding sequence is TGTGCCAGCAGTTTATTGGAGGCAGGGGTTCGCGGTGAAAAACTGTTTTTT. Its translation: CASSLLEAGVRGEKLFF.

The J gene is TRBJ1-1, the V gene TRBV29-1; no firm D call. Germline lookup yields CDR1 SQVTM and CDR2 ANQGSEA. The CDR3 is made up of 11 amino acids. With 4 bases removed from V and 3 bases from J, the gap between germline ends came to 6 bases. The CDR3 DNA is TGCAGCGTTGCCTTTTACACTGAAGCTTTCTTT. This encodes CSVAFYTEAFF.

The chain carries TRBV2 and TRBJ1-5; D remains ambiguous. Per germline, CDR1 SNHLY and CDR2 FYNNEI. V was cut by 3 bases and J by 0 bases, with 6 bases left in between. CDR3 length: 14 residues. CDR3 residues: CASSEGNSNQPQHF. The CDR3 DNA follows: TGTGCCAGCAGTGAGGGAAATAGCAATCAGCCCCAGCATTTT.